This is a list of T cell receptor beta chains from one sample in a study of long-term antiretroviral therapy in people with HIV. Produced via immunoSEQ multiplex PCR; TCRdb's table is partial and in-frame only. The table shows about 29,000 clones, with about 95% occurring only once. Sample: unsorted PBMCs, taken 5.3 years after starting antiretroviral therapy. These TCRs come from a young man with HIV. CDR3s include the opening cysteine and the closing phenylalanine or tryptophan. A D gene is named only where the DNA matches it firmly. Clone size, where shown, is once, few, many, or a class for clones that have expanded.

V gene,J gene,D gene,clone size,CDR3 protein,CDR3 DNA
TRBV14,TRBJ2-1,.,.,CASSFTSGNEQFF,TGTGCCAGCAGCTTCACGTCGGGCAATGAGCAGTTCTTC
TRBV19,TRBJ2-1,.,.,CASSTYISGTFKFF,TGTGCCAGTAGTACTTACATATCCGGGACATTCAAGTTCTTC
TRBV5-6,TRBJ1-3,.,.,CASSLTYSGNTIYF,TGTGCCAGCAGCTTGACCTACTCTGGAAACACCATATATTTT
TRBV6-1,TRBJ1-5,.,.,CASSVRGSNQPQHF,TGTGCCAGCAGTGTCAGGGGCAGCAATCAGCCCCAGCATTTT
TRBV15,TRBJ1-4,.,.,CATSRDPGGGAEKLFF,TGTGCCACCAGCAGAGATCCCGGGGGGGGAGCTGAAAAACTGTTTTTT
TRBV18,TRBJ2-2,.,.,CASSPPRGERNTGELFF,TGTGCCAGCTCACCTCCCAGGGGTGAGCGGAACACCGGGGAGCTGTTTTTT
TRBV5-5,TRBJ2-3,TRBD2,.,CASSRLAGVDTQYF,TGTGCCAGCAGCCGACTAGCGGGAGTGGATACGCAGTATTTT
TRBV20-1,TRBJ2-5,.,.,CSGGKGETQYF,TGCAGTGGGGGGAAGGGGGAGACCCAGTACTTC
TRBV18,TRBJ2-1,TRBD1,.,CASSQGQGWSYNEQFF,TGTGCCAGCTCACAAGGACAGGGGTGGTCCTACAATGAGCAGTTCTTC
TRBV6-4,TRBJ2-3,TRBD2,.,CASSESGGADTQYF,TGTGCCAGCAGTGAAAGCGGGGGGGCGGATACGCAGTATTTT
TRBV5-4,TRBJ2-3,.,.,CASSPRRSSTDTQYF,TGTGCCAGCAGCCCCCGGCGGAGCAGCACAGATACGCAGTATTTT
TRBV7-6,TRBJ1-6,.,.,CASSLGGRGSPLHF,TGTGCCAGCAGCTTAGGGGGCCGTGGGTCACCCCTCCACTTT
TRBV11-1,TRBJ2-1,TRBD2,once,CASSPGLAGGGDEQFF,TGTGCCAGCAGCCCGGGACTAGCGGGAGGTGGGGATGAGCAGTTCTTC
TRBV7-3,TRBJ2-1,TRBD2,.,CASSLLGTSGFYNEQFF,TGTGCCAGCAGCTTACTGGGGACTAGCGGGTTCTACAATGAGCAGTTCTTC
TRBV10-3,TRBJ1-1,TRBD1,.,CAISESQGDTEAFF,TGTGCCATCAGTGAGTCCCAGGGGGACACTGAAGCTTTCTTT
TRBV4-1,TRBJ1-1,.,large,CASSQGGPSNTEAFF,TGCGCCAGCAGCCAAGGAGGACCCTCGAACACTGAAGCTTTCTTT
TRBV6-5,TRBJ1-2,TRBD1,.,CASSYFRTGTYGYTF,TGTGCCAGCAGTTACTTCAGGACAGGCACCTATGGCTACACCTTC
TRBV5-8,TRBJ1-5,.,.,CASSYDIQPNQPQHF,TGTGCCAGCAGCTATGATATACAGCCAAATCAGCCCCAGCATTTT
TRBV6-4,TRBJ1-2,.,.,CASRRTDGYTF,TGTGCCAGCAGGAGGACAGATGGCTACACCTTC
TRBV6-1,TRBJ2-7,TRBD1,.,CASSEYEQGLSYEQYF,TGTGCCAGCAGTGAATATGAACAGGGGCTCTCCTACGAGCAGTACTTC
TRBV6-5,TRBJ1-1,.,.,CASKRGFSSTEAFF,TGTGCCAGCAAGAGGGGGTTTTCGAGCACTGAAGCTTTCTTT
TRBV5-1,TRBJ2-7,TRBD1,.,CASSTRTGRITYEQYF,TGCGCCAGCAGCACAAGGACAGGGAGAATCACCTACGAGCAGTACTTC
TRBV7-9,TRBJ2-5,TRBD2,.,CASSLVGRGPLADQETQYF,TGTGCCAGCAGCTTAGTAGGGAGGGGCCCACTCGCGGACCAAGAGACCCAGTACTTC
TRBV6-5,TRBJ2-7,.,once,CASSPRRTPPYEQYF,TGTGCCAGCAGTCCTCGGAGGACACCTCCCTACGAGCAGTACTTC
TRBV4-3,TRBJ2-7,.,.,CASSQDRLGSYEQYF,TGCGCCAGCAGCCAAGATAGGCTAGGCTCATACGAGCAGTACTTC
TRBV25-1,TRBJ1-1,.,.,CASVGFGNTEAFF,TGTGCCAGCGTCGGGTTTGGGAACACTGAAGCTTTCTTT
TRBV29-1,TRBJ1-1,.,.,CSVQPGRWNTEAFF,TGCAGCGTTCAACCGGGACGATGGAACACTGAAGCTTTCTTT
TRBV6-5,TRBJ1-5,TRBD1,.,CASSEDRVGQPQHF,TGTGCCAGCAGCGAGGACAGGGTCGGTCAGCCCCAGCATTTT
TRBV11-2,TRBJ2-7,TRBD1,.,CASSLGQGAYEQYF,TGTGCCAGCAGCTTAGGACAGGGGGCCTACGAGCAGTACTTC
TRBV19,TRBJ2-1,.,.,CASSIDSGYNNEQFF,TGTGCCAGTAGTATAGATAGCGGATACAACAATGAGCAGTTCTTC
TRBV19,TRBJ2-7,TRBD2,.,CASSGGLAGAYEQYF,TGTGCCAGTAGTGGAGGACTAGCGGGAGCCTACGAGCAGTACTTC
TRBV13,TRBJ2-7,TRBD1,.,CASSPGQGYEQYF,TGTGCCAGCAGCCCCGGACAGGGCTACGAGCAGTACTTC
TRBV7-2,TRBJ1-1,.,.,CASSLDRANTEAFF,TGTGCCAGCAGCTTAGACAGGGCGAACACTGAAGCTTTCTTT
TRBV19,TRBJ2-3,.,.,CASSIEVSTDTQYF,TGTGCCAGTAGTATAGAAGTCAGCACAGATACGCAGTATTTT
TRBV2,TRBJ2-3,.,.,CASRGVLSTDTQYF,TGTGCCAGCAGAGGGGTCTTATCGACAGATACGCAGTATTTT
TRBV28,TRBJ1-5,TRBD1,.,CASSLGGGRQPQHF,TGTGCCAGCAGTTTAGGAGGGGGCCGACAGCCCCAGCATTTT
TRBV28,TRBJ2-3,TRBD2,.,CASRGAAGVTDTQYF,TGTGCCAGCAGGGGGGCAGCGGGAGTCACAGATACGCAGTATTTT
TRBV7-8,TRBJ2-1,TRBD2,.,CASSSLAGGYNEQFF,TGTGCCAGCAGCTCTCTAGCGGGGGGCTACAATGAGCAGTTCTTC
TRBV27,TRBJ2-7,TRBD1,.,CASSERQGLPYEQYF,TGTGCCAGCAGTGAGAGACAGGGCCTACCCTACGAGCAGTACTTC
TRBV10-3,TRBJ2-5,TRBD2,.,CAIKPSGSLGETQYF,TGTGCCATCAAGCCTAGCGGGAGTCTTGGAGAGACCCAGTACTTC
TRBV7-3,TRBJ2-1,TRBD2,.,CASSLRAGGRIKDNEQFF,TGTGCCAGCAGCTTAAGAGCGGGGGGGCGCATTAAGGACAATGAGCAGTTCTTC
TRBV28,TRBJ2-7,TRBD2,.,CASSLGLGYEQYF,TGTGCCAGCAGTTTGGGACTAGGGTACGAGCAGTACTTC
TRBV7-2,TRBJ1-2,TRBD1,.,CASSVATGGNYGYTF,TGTGCCAGCAGCGTGGCGACAGGGGGCAACTATGGCTACACCTTC
TRBV9,TRBJ1-2,.,.,CASSVGGSYYGYTF,TGTGCCAGCAGCGTAGGAGGTAGCTACTATGGCTACACCTTC
TRBV5-1,TRBJ2-3,TRBD2,.,CASSLGGGPTDTQYF,TGCGCCAGCAGCTTGGGCGGGGGTCCCACAGATACGCAGTATTTT
TRBV4-3,TRBJ2-1,TRBD2,.,CASSQELAGYNEQFF,TGCGCCAGCAGCCAAGAACTAGCGGGATACAATGAGCAGTTCTTC
TRBV4-3,TRBJ1-2,.,.,CASSQDLGGTNYGYTF,TGCGCCAGCAGCCAAGATCTCGGGGGAACTAACTATGGCTACACCTTC
TRBV28,TRBJ1-1,.,.,CASSSGGGTEAFF,TGTGCCAGCAGTTCCGGCGGAGGGACTGAAGCTTTCTTT
TRBV5-6,TRBJ1-1,.,.,CASSLGQPNTEAFF,TGTGCCAGCAGCTTGGGACAGCCGAACACTGAAGCTTTCTTT
TRBV7-7,TRBJ1-4,.,.,CASSAGTLGSNEKLFF,TGTGCTAGCAGTGCCGGGACTCTTGGATCTAATGAAAAACTGTTTTTT
TRBV7-9,TRBJ1-5,.,.,CASSWTGNQPQHF,TGTGCCAGCAGCTGGACAGGCAATCAGCCCCAGCATTTT
TRBV9,TRBJ2-1,.,.,CASSVFRGMKFF,TGTGCCAGCAGCGTATTCCGCGGGATGAAGTTCTTC
TRBV6-5,TRBJ1-1,.,.,CASTQGSEAFF,TGTGCCAGCACCCAGGGGAGTGAAGCTTTCTTT
TRBV27,TRBJ1-5,TRBD1,.,CASSPGTGGNQPQHF,TGTGCCAGCAGCCCCGGGACAGGGGGGAATCAGCCCCAGCATTTT
TRBV5-1,TRBJ1-4,.,.,CASSRDLGSEKLFF,TGCGCCAGCAGCCGGGATTTGGGGTCCGAAAAACTGTTTTTT
TRBV6-7,TRBJ2-7,.,.,CAMTNYEQYF,TGTGCCATGACGAATTACGAGCAGTACTTC
TRBV7-2,TRBJ2-5,.,.,CASTYVLEVGETQYF,TGTGCCAGCACCTACGTACTAGAGGTGGGAGAGACCCAGTACTTC
TRBV2,TRBJ1-2,.,once,CASSERGGRSNGYTF,TGTGCCAGCAGTGAAAGGGGGGGAAGGTCGAATGGCTACACCTTC
TRBV11-2,TRBJ2-5,TRBD2,once,CASSLSFLRTSVSGETQYF,TGTGCCAGCAGCTTAAGCTTTCTCCGGACTAGCGTCTCTGGAGAGACCCAGTACTTC
TRBV6-5,TRBJ2-6,.,.,CASRLGQSGANVLTF,TGTGCCAGCAGGTTAGGACAGTCTGGGGCCAACGTCCTGACTTTC